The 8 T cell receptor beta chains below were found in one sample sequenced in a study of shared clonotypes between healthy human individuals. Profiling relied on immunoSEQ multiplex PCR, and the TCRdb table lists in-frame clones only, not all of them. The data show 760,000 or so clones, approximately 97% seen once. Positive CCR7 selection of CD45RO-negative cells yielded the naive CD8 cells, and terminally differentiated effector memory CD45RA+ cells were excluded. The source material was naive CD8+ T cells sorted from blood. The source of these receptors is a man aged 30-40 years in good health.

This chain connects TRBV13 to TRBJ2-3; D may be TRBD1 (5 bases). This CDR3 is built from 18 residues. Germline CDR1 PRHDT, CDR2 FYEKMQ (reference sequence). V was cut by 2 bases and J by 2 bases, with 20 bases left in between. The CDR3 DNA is TGTGCCAGCAGCTTATTCATGCGGACACACAAGAACACAGATACGCAGTATTTT. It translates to CASSLFMRTHKNTDTQYF.

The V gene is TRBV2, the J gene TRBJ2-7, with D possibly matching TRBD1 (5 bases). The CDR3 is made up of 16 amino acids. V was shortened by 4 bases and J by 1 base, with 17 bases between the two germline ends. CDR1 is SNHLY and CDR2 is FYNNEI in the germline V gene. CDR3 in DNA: TGTGCCAGCAGTGCCGGACACACGTCAATATCCTACGAGCAGTACTTC. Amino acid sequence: CASSAGHTSISYEQYF.

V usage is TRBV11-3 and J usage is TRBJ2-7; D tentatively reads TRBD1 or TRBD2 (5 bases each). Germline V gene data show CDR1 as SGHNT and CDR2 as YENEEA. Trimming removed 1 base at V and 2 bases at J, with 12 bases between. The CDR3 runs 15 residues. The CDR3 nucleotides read TGTGCCAGCAGCTTAGGGGTCGGGGCCACCTACGAGCAGTACTTC. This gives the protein CASSLGVGATYEQYF.

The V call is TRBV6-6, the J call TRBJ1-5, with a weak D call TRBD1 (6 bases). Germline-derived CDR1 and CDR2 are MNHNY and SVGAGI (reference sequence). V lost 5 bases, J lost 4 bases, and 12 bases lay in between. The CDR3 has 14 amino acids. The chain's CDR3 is CASSLGTINQPQHF. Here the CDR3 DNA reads TGTGCCAGCAGTCTCGGGACAATAAATCAGCCCCAGCATTTT.

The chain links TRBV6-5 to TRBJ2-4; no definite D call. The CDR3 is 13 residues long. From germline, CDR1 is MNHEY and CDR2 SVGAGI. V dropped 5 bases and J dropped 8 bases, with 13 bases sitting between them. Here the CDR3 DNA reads TGTGCCAGCAGTCTCGGGCCTCGGGACATTCAGTACTTC. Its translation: CASSLGPRDIQYF.

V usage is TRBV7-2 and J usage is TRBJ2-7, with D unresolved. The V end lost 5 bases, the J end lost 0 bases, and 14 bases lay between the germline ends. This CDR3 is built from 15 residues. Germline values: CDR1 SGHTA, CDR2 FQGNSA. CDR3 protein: CASSPQFYPSYEQYF. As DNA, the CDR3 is TGTGCCAGCAGCCCCCAGTTCTACCCCTCCTACGAGCAGTACTTC.

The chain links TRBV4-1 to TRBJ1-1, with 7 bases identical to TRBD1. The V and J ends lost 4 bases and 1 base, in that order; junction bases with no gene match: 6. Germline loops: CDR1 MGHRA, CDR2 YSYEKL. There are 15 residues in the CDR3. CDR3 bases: TGCGCCAGCAGCCCAAAGACAGGGAGGAACACTGAAGCTTTCTTT. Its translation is CASSPKTGRNTEAFF.

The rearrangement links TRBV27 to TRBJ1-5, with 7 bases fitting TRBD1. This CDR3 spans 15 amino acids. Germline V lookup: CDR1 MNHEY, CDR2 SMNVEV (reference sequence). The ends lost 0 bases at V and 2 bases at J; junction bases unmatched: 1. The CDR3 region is CASSLSTGRNQPQHF. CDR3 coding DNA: TGTGCCAGCAGTTTATCGACAGGGCGCAATCAGCCCCAGCATTTT.